This T cell receptor (beta chain) is from a study of molecular identifiers for immune sequencing clone quantification. Study overall: Replicates involved a five-way split of RNA from around 20,000 or 100,000 naive CD8 cells, with sequencing of four.

Study observations and caveats: Clones above 20 RNA copies held over 98% of effector molecules, under 1% in naive cells.

The CDR3 consists of 16 residues. The table lists this clonotype with many counts. Its antigen is unidentified. TCRdb analysed the PCR reads with MiXCR anew, one entry per CDR3 protein. This sample has just under 650,000 distinct CDR3 sequences; less than 20% occur once, and the top ten carry under 0.95%. Libraries used about 19,000 to 1,000,000 sorted naive CD8 T cells and 10%, 30% or 50% RNA input. The sequencing sample was made of naive CD8+ T cells from blood, with Jurkat cell RNA spiked in. Indicated subset: FACS-sorted CD8+CD4-CCR7+CD45RA+ naive T cells. This TCR derives from a human donor in good health. Some libraries in this study had Jurkat cell RNA spiked in. The chain is built from TRBV3-2 and TRBJ2-3; the table's D call TRBD1 went unverified against the DNA. TRBV3-2 is described as a pseudogene. The CDR3 region is CASSQDVGEPPDTQYF. In DNA, the CDR3 is TGTGCCAGCAGCCAAGATGTGGGGGAGCCTCCAGATACGCAGTATTTT.